This paragraph reports one T cell receptor beta chain. This sample was taken from a study of control samples from healthy donors and cancer patients. Clones were read by immunoSEQ multiplex PCR, and TCRdb kept only the in-frame ones, dropping some. The sample has about 94,000 clones, less than 95% seen once. The V end was cut by 5 bases, the J end by 0 bases, with 10 bases between. Germline V lookup: CDR1 SNHLY, CDR2 FYNNEI. The length of the CDR3 is 14 residues. The rearrangement uses TRBV2 and TRBJ1-1; D perhaps matches TRBD1 (5 bases). This TCR derives from a woman aged 18 to 35 in good health. Sequenced input: blood. The CDR3 bases are TGTGCCAGCAGTCCAGGGAACATGAACACTGAAGCTTTCTTT. Protein sequence: CASSPGNMNTEAFF.